The next 14 T cell receptor beta chains were all read from a single sample in a study of read filtering for tumor transcriptome and immune sequencing. Molecular barcoded adaptors covering alpha/delta and beta/gamma chains were used on roughly 400 ng RNA. Via MiXCR, TCRdb re-called the reads, giving one row per CDR3 protein. Of tens of thousands of distinct CDR3 sequences in the sample, less than 25% were seen once. The sequenced sample consisted of a population of CD138-negative cells sorted from bone marrow. Source of these receptors: a donor aged 40 or over with multiple myeloma.

The V call is TRBV14, the J call TRBJ2-7, with no clear D. Germline V gene sequence: CDR1 SGHDN, CDR2 FVKESK. The CDR3 is made up of 15 amino acids. The V end was cut by 4 bases, the J end by 3 bases, with 16 bases between. CDR3 sequence: CASSRNHGEFYEQYF. The CDR3 nucleotides are TGTGCCAGCAGCCGAAATCACGGAGAGTTCTACGAGCAGTACTTC.

A remark on this clonotype: No conserved phenylalanine or tryptophan is present at the end of the CDR3, so a read error is the likely explanation. This chain connects TRBV29-1 to TRBJ2-1; D remains unclear. The CDR3 has 11 residues. Germline V gene lookup returns CDR1 SQVTM and CDR2 ANQGSEA. Trimming cost V 6 bases and J 7 bases, with 10 bases left between them. CDR3 protein: CSVHYGNEQFL. As DNA, the CDR3 is TGCAGCGTCCACTATGGAAATGAGCAGTTCTTG.

This clonotype occurred many times. The rearrangement joins TRBV5-1 to TRBJ1-3; no reliable D call. The CDR3 spans 16 residues. Per germline, CDR1 SGHRS and CDR2 YFSETQ. V was cut by 0 bases and J by 0 bases, with 10 bases left in between. In nucleotides, the CDR3 is TGCGCCAGCAGCTTGGACGTTCGATCCTCTGGAAACACCATATATTTT. Translated, it gives CASSLDVRSSGNTIYF.

The table lists this clonotype with many counts. The chain links TRBV7-3 to TRBJ2-1; TRBD2 aligns across 7 bases. Germline V gene data show CDR1 as SGHTA and CDR2 as FQGTGA. The V gene end was trimmed by 0 bases and the J gene end by 4 bases; junction bases not matched to a gene: 0. This CDR3 comprises 14 residues. CDR3 amino acids: CASSLTSGYNEQFF. DNA for the CDR3: TGTGCCAGCAGCTTAACTAGCGGGTACAATGAGCAGTTCTTC.

Comment on this clonotype: A read error is the likely source, as a far larger clone sits one nucleotide away. This chain connects TRBV7-2 to TRBJ2-1; D is undetermined. CDR3 size: 13 residues. Germline V gene data show CDR1 as SGHTA and CDR2 as FQGNSA. The CDR3: CASSDPVANERFF. CDR3 in DNA: TGTGCCAGCAGCGACCCCGTGGCCAATGAGCGGTTCTTC.

This clonotype was seen at least ten times. J is TRBJ2-2 and V is TRBV7-9; D not resolved. V was pared by 5 bases and J by 6 bases, with 10 bases between. The CDR3 is made up of 13 amino acids. CDR1 is SEHNR, CDR2 FQNEAQ, per germline (reference sequence). Here the CDR3 reads CASSPDNPGELFF. CDR3 coding DNA: TGTGCCAGCAGCCCTGACAATCCCGGGGAGCTGTTTTTT.

Details on this clonotype: A far larger clone is off by one base, so a read error is likely. V usage is TRBV4-2 and J usage is TRBJ2-1; 7 nucleotides align to TRBD1. This CDR3 contains 15 residues. Germline V gives CDR1 LGHNA, CDR2 YNFKEQ. The CDR3 coding sequence is TGTGCCAGCAGCTTTAAAGGGGGCCGGGGCAATGAGCTGTTCTTC. It encodes CASSFKGGRGNELFF.

This clonotype was observed at least ten times. This chain joins TRBV20-1 and TRBJ2-5, with 10 bases fitting TRBD2. Germline V lookup: CDR1 DFQATT, CDR2 SNEGSKA (reference sequence). The CDR3 has 14 amino acids. After removal of 6 bases from V and 4 bases from J, the junction contained 8 bases not matched to a gene. Here the CDR3 reads CSARAGGGGETQYF. The CDR3 nucleotides are TGCAGTGCCCGAGCGGGAGGGGGGGGAGAGACCCAGTACTTC.

There are many counts of this clonotype. The genes are TRBV6-6 and TRBJ2-3; 8 nucleotides line up with TRBD2. Germline CDR1 is MNHNY and CDR2 is SVGAGI (reference sequence). This CDR3 is 14 amino acids long. V was clipped by 4 bases and J by 4 bases; unmatched bases: 4. The CDR3 here is CASSLSGSADTQYF. CDR3 DNA: TGTGCCAGCAGTTTGAGCGGGAGCGCAGATACGCAGTATTTT.

About this clonotype: Just one base apart from a much larger clone, this may be a read error. This chain connects TRBV7-6 to TRBJ1-1; unclear D gene. The germline V gene has CDR1 SGHVS and CDR2 FNYEAQ. The germline V and J ends were trimmed by 1 base and 1 base, with 7 bases remaining between them. CDR3 size: 14 residues. CDR3 DNA: TGTGCCAGCAGCTTAGTCCAAGGGAACACTGAAGCTTTCTTT. The encoded protein is CASSLVQGNTEAFF.

Concerning this clonotype: This CDR3 fails to terminate in the conserved phenylalanine or tryptophan, so it likely reflects a read error. The limits of the CDR3 on the DNA are not certain, so only TCRdb's listed CDR3 is given. This chain's CDR3 is CSVGGPTYEQHS. This chain links TRBV29-1 with TRBJ2-7. The CDR3 is 12 amino acids in total, end residues counted. Germline lookup yields CDR1 SQVTM and CDR2 ANQGSEA.

Many counts were recorded for this clonotype. This chain connects TRBV21-1 to TRBJ2-3; the table's D call, TRBD1, was not checked against the DNA. TRBV21-1 is a known pseudogene. The CDR3 totals 17 residues. The CDR3 reads CASSKVWDVLNTDTQYF. CDR3 coding DNA: TGTGCCAGCAGCAAAGTCTGGGACGTCCTAAACACAGATACGCAGTATTTT.

This clonotype showed up many times. The chain couples TRBV29-1 to TRBJ1-2; no firm D call. This CDR3 is 11 amino acids long. Trimming took 7 bases from V and 2 from J, leaving 8 bases between them. Germline V gene data show CDR1 as SQVTM and CDR2 as ANQGSEA. CDR3 sequence reads: CSAVVNYGYTF. The CDR3 nucleotides are TGCAGCGCTGTGGTCAACTATGGCTACACCTTC.

The CDR3 protein is CASREGLDEQYF. The DNA for the CDR3 is TGTGCCAGCCGGGAGGGTTTGGACGAGCAGTACTTC. The chain recombines TRBV2 with TRBJ2-7; the match to TRBD2 covers 8 bases. CDR3 length equals 12 residues. Germline CDR1 SNHLY, CDR2 FYNNEI. The V and J ends lost 8 bases and 5 bases, in that order; junction bases with no gene match: 5.